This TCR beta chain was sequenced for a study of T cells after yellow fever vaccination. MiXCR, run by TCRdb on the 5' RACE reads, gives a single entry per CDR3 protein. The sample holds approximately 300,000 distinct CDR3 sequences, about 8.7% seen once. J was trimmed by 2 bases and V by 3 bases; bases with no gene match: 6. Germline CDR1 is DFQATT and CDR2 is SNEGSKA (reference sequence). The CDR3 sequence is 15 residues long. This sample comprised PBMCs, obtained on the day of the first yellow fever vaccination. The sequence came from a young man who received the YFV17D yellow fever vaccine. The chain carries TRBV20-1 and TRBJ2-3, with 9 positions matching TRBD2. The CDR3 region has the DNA TGCAGTGCTAGCCTAGCGGGGAGAAACACAGATACGCAGTATTTT. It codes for CSASLAGRNTDTQYF.